This T cell receptor (beta chain) was sequenced for a study of OX40 agonist ivuxolimab in advanced cancers. Whole-study findings and limits: The antigens recognized by the expanded peripheral T cells, that is their antigen specificity, were not determined.

On this clone: Its cognate antigen is unknown.

Sampling times: baseline, cycle 4 day 1, cycle 7 day 1. The germline gives CDR1 SGHTA, CDR2 FQGTGA. V gave up 4 bases and J gave up 3 bases, with 9 bases separating them. CDR3 length equals 14 residues. Profiling relied on immunoSEQ multiplex PCR, and the TCRdb table lists in-frame clones only, not all of them. This sample carries tens of thousands of clones, about 86% of them seen once, and the ten largest clones take about 1%. This chain uses TRBV7-3 with TRBJ2-2, with D possibly matching TRBD1 (6 bases). Source: CD4+ or CD8+ T cells sorted from blood, taken in a trial of the OX40 agonist ivuxolimab. The clonotype was recovered from an adult with an advanced solid tumor such as melanoma, head and neck, liver or kidney cancer. In nucleotides, the CDR3 is TGTGCCAGCAGCTCTCCAGGGGACACCGGGGAGCTGTTTTTT. It yields the protein CASSSPGDTGELFF.